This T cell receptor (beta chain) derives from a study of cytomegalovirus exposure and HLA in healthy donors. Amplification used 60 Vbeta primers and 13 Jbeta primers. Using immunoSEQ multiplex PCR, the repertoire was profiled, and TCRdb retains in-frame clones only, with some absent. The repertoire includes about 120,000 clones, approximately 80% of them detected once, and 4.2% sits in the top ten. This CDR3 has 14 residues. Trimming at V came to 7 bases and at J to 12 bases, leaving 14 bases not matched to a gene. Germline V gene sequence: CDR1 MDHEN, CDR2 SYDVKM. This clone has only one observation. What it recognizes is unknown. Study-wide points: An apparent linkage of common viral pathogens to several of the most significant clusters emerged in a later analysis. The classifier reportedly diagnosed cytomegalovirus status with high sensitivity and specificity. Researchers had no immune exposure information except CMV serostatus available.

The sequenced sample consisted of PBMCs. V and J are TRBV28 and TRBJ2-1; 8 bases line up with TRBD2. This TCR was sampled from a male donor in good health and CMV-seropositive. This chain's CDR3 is CASTTRTSSIGQFF. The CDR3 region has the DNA TGTGCCAGCACCACCCGGACTAGCTCAATAGGGCAGTTCTTC.